Presented here are 24 T cell receptor beta chains from one specimen sequenced in a study of CD8 T cells in Susac syndrome (dated by TCRdb to between 2018 and 2020). Library preparation was by the immunoSEQ multiplex PCR assay. RNA was extracted with the RNeasy kit and roughly 0.45 to 1 ug was reverse transcribed using random hexamers. In-frame beta chains were kept once TCRdb had trimmed the public reads at Q25 with fastp and called clones with MiXCR. Rows matching on CDR3 protein sequence are summarized as one entry with the most common DNA and genes. Counted in this sample were around 130,000 distinct CDR3 sequences; about 93% of them appeared once. The ten largest clones capture roughly 0.098% of the sample. Material: CD4+ T cells from PBMCs. These receptors were obtained from a human donor in good health.

This chain connects TRBV29-1 to TRBJ2-7; D gene uncertain. This CDR3 is built from 11 residues. Trimming shortened V by 7 bases and J by 2 bases, and 9 bases separated the two germline ends. CDR1 is SQVTM, CDR2 ANQGSEA, per germline. The CDR3 sequence: CSGGFTYEQYF. As DNA, the CDR3 is TGCAGCGGTGGGTTTACCTACGAGCAGTACTTC.

The chain joins TRBV2 to TRBJ2-7; 10 bases match TRBD2. With V trimmed by 6 bases and J by 3 bases, 11 bases remained unmatched. Germline V CDR1 and CDR2: SNHLY, FYNNEI. CDR3 length equals 16 residues. The CDR3: CASRGSLAGDIYEQYF. CDR3 coding DNA: TGTGCCAGCAGGGGATCCCTAGCGGGAGATATCTACGAGCAGTACTTC.

This chain uses TRBV11-2 with TRBJ2-4; D not resolved. Germline CDR1 and CDR2: SGHAT and FQNNGV. The CDR3 is 14 amino acids. V lost 4 bases and J 0 bases, leaving 7 bases between the germline ends. The CDR3 spells CASSSWGAKNIQYF. In DNA form, the CDR3 reads TGTGCCAGCAGCTCCTGGGGAGCCAAAAACATTCAGTACTTC.

The chain carries TRBV29-1 and TRBJ2-7; perhaps D is TRBD1 or TRBD2 (5 bases each). V was trimmed by 7 bases and J by 0 bases, leaving 10 bases between them. The CDR3 runs to 12 residues. Germline V CDR1 and CDR2: SQVTM, ANQGSEA. The CDR3 sequence is CSARDDSYEQYF. CDR3 bases: TGCAGCGCTCGGGACGACTCCTACGAGCAGTACTTC.

The rearrangement joins TRBV7-2 to TRBJ1-5, with D uncertain. The CDR3 runs to 13 residues. Germline lookup yields CDR1 SGHTA and CDR2 FQGNSA. Between the trimmed V and J ends, which lost 3 bases and 3 bases, there was a span of 6 bases. For the CDR3, the DNA is TGTGCCAGCAGCTTCAATCTCAATCAGCCCCAGCATTTT. It encodes CASSFNLNQPQHF. Full variable domain (missing parts from reference TRBV7-2 and TRBJ1-5): GAGVSQSPSNKVTEKGKDVELRCDPISGHTALYWYRQSLGQGLEFLIYFQGNSAPDKSGLPSDRFSAERTGGSVSTLTIQRTQQEDSAVYLCASSFNLNQPQHFGDGTRLSIL.

The V and J genes are TRBV19 and TRBJ2-1; no clear D. The CDR3 totals 13 residues. V lost 6 bases to trimming and J lost 3 bases, with 9 bases between them. From germline, CDR1 is LNHDA and CDR2 SQIVND (reference sequence). The CDR3 nucleotides read TGTGCCAGTAGGCGGCCAGACTACAATGAGCAGTTCTTC. Translated: CASRRPDYNEQFF.

CDR3 nucleotides: TGCAGTGCCCAAACTAGCGGGGGCACCGGGGAGCTGTTTTTT. Translation: CSAQTSGGTGELFF. The chain has TRBV20-1 and TRBJ2-2; TRBD2 aligns across 11 bases. The CDR3 sequence is 14 residues long. The germline CDR1 and CDR2 sequences are DFQATT and SNEGSKA (reference sequence). V dropped 6 bases and J dropped 4; count of bases not matched to a gene: 4.

This chain links TRBV4-2 with TRBJ2-2; possibly TRBD1 for D (6 bases). There are 17 residues in the CDR3. Trimming removed 1 base from V and 4 bases from J, with 16 bases in between. Germline V gives CDR1 LGHNA, CDR2 YNFKEQ. The CDR3 bases are TGTGCCAGCAGCCAAGGAGTAGGGCAGGGGTCCACCGGGGAGCTGTTTTTT. It translates to CASSQGVGQGSTGELFF.

The chain has TRBV11-2 and TRBJ2-7; 9 positions agree with TRBD1. The length of the CDR3 is 12 residues. Per the germline V gene, CDR1 is SGHAT and CDR2 is FQNNGV. CDR3 in amino acids: CATRRTGDEQYF. The DNA of the CDR3 is TGTGCTACGCGGCGGACAGGGGACGAGCAGTACTTC.

The rearrangement links TRBV7-2 to TRBJ2-7; D gene ambiguous. Deletions cut 1 base from V and 7 bases from J, with 8 bases between. Germline V gives CDR1 SGHTA, CDR2 FQGNSA. The CDR3 covers 12 residues. This CDR3 is CASSLGLREQYF. The CDR3 DNA reads as TGTGCCAGCAGCTTAGGGCTGCGGGAGCAGTACTTC.

Comment on this clonotype: The germline gene is not matched at one end of the junction; a read error may be the cause. This chain connects TRBV20-1 to TRBJ2-7; no firm D call. The germline V gene has CDR1 DFQATT and CDR2 SNEGSKA (reference sequence). There are 13 residues in the CDR3. The CDR3 nucleotides are TGCAGTGCTGGAGACAAGAGCTCCTACGAGCAGTACTTC. Translation: CSAGDKSSYEQYF.

This clonotype was found once. The J gene is TRBJ2-2, the V gene TRBV27; TRBD1 matches 7 bases. With V trimmed by 2 bases and J by 6 bases, 3 bases remained unmatched. The CDR3 runs 14 residues. Germline V gene lookup returns CDR1 MNHEY and CDR2 SMNVEV (reference sequence). The CDR3: CASSLLGQAGELFF. The CDR3 DNA is TGTGCCAGCAGTTTACTAGGACAGGCCGGGGAGCTGTTTTTT.

The J gene is TRBJ1-5, the V gene TRBV20-1, with TRBD1 as a possible D gene (6 bases). The germline V gene encodes CDR1 DFQATT and CDR2 SNEGSKA (reference sequence). The CDR3 runs to 14 residues. V lost 6 bases and J lost 1, with 13 bases in between. The CDR3 DNA reads TGCAGTGCCCGAGGGGGGGCAAGCAATCAGCCCCAGCATTTT. Its translation is CSARGGASNQPQHF.

The chain joins TRBV2 to TRBJ1-1; D is undetermined. Germline V gives CDR1 SNHLY, CDR2 FYNNEI. The CDR3 totals 18 residues. Deletions cut 0 bases from V and 0 bases from J, with 17 bases between. Here the CDR3 reads CASSEAVVSNRMNTEAFF. The CDR3 region has the DNA TGTGCCAGCAGTGAAGCGGTGGTATCGAATCGGATGAACACTGAAGCTTTCTTT.

J is TRBJ2-5 and V is TRBV10-1, with 10 nucleotides matching TRBD2. The length of the CDR3 is 16 residues. V shed 7 bases and J 0 bases; nucleotides not matched to a gene: 8. Germline V gives CDR1 WNHNN, CDR2 SYGVQD (reference sequence). The chain's CDR3 is CASTRVTSGYQETQYF. Written as DNA, the CDR3 is TGCGCCAGCACCCGAGTGACTAGCGGGTACCAAGAGACCCAGTACTTC.

The CDR3, as DNA: TGCAGTGCTAGAGCCCTGGACATATCCTCCTACGAGCAGTACTTC. It encodes CSARALDISSYEQYF. The rearrangement uses TRBV20-1 and TRBJ2-7; perhaps TRBD1 as D (5 bases). Trimming left V 1 base short and J 0 bases short, with 13 bases between. Germline V gene lookup returns CDR1 DFQATT and CDR2 SNEGSKA (reference sequence). The length of the CDR3 is 15 residues.

The chain links TRBV6-2 or TRBV6-3 to TRBJ2-3; 7 bases agree with TRBD2. The CDR3 is made up of 15 amino acids. V dropped 8 bases and J dropped 2; count of bases not matched to a gene: 10. Germline V gene sequence: CDR1 MNHEY, CDR2 SVGEGT. The CDR3 loop is CASSGRDYLTDTQYF. CDR3 bases: TGTGCCAGCTCCGGCCGGGACTATCTCACAGATACGCAGTATTTT.

The V call is TRBV12-3 or TRBV12-4, the J call TRBJ2-1; D is perhaps TRBD2 (6 bases). The CDR3 is 13 amino acids. V lost 6 bases and J lost 6, with 12 bases in between. This CDR3 reads CASSRLVSNEQFF. CDR3 DNA: TGTGCCAGCAGCCGACTAGTTTCCAATGAGCAGTTCTTC.

The J gene is TRBJ1-4, the V gene TRBV5-1; no clear D gene. The CDR3 loop spans 15 amino acids. V was clipped by 4 bases and J by 2 bases, with 12 bases between them. CDR1 SGHRS and CDR2 YFSETQ come from the germline V gene. For the CDR3, the DNA is TGCGCCAGCAGCCAAAGTGACCCTACTAATGAAAAACTGTTTTTT. Translating gives CASSQSDPTNEKLFF.

The chain couples TRBV3-1 to TRBJ2-6; 11 bases are shared with TRBD2. With 3 bases clipped from V and 0 bases from J, the junction kept 4 bases outside the gene matches. This CDR3 contains 18 residues. Germline lookup yields CDR1 LGHDT and CDR2 YNNKEL (reference sequence). CDR3 sequence reads: CASSQRLAGSSGANVLTF. The CDR3 coding sequence is TGTGCCAGCAGCCAGAGACTAGCGGGAAGCTCTGGGGCCAACGTCCTGACTTTC. The whole variable domain, remainder taken from reference TRBV3-1 and TRBJ2-6, is DTAVSQTPKYLVTQMGNDKSIKCEQNLGHDTMYWYKQDSKKFLKIMFSYNNKELIINETVPNRFSPKSPDKAHLNLHINSLELGDSAVYFCASSQRLAGSSGANVLTFGAGSRLTVL.

The CDR3 DNA sequence: TGTGCCAGCAGTTACAGGAACACTGAAGCTTTCTTT. It specifies CASSYRNTEAFF. V is TRBV6-2 or TRBV6-3 and J is TRBJ1-1, with unresolved D. The V gene's germline CDR1 is MNHEY and CDR2 SVGEGT. Trimming removed 2 bases at V and 1 base at J, with 2 bases between. The CDR3 runs to 12 residues.

V is TRBV7-9 and J is TRBJ2-1; 8 bases line up with TRBD2. V lost 3 bases and J lost 14; bases outside the gene matches: 6. Germline CDR1 SEHNR, CDR2 FQNEAQ (reference sequence). The CDR3 consists of 12 residues. Here the CDR3 reads CASSLTGTSKFF. The CDR3 nucleotides are TGTGCCAGCAGCTTGACCGGGACTAGTAAGTTCTTC.

V is TRBV18 and J is TRBJ2-7; 13 nucleotides line up with TRBD2. CDR3 size: 15 residues. Germline assignment: CDR1 KGHSH and CDR2 LQKENI. With 3 bases clipped from V and 6 bases from J, the junction kept 5 bases outside the gene matches. In DNA, the CDR3 is TGTGCCAGCTCACCTGGGACTAGCGGGAAGATCGAGCAGTACTTC. As protein: CASSPGTSGKIEQYF.

A few counts support this clonotype. The chain joins TRBV7-2 to TRBJ2-2; D ambiguous. Germline V lookup: CDR1 SGHTA, CDR2 FQGNSA. This CDR3 contains 11 residues. Between the trimmed V and J ends, which lost 6 bases and 4 bases, there was a span of 3 bases. The CDR3 loop reads CASSFTGELFF. The CDR3 nucleotides read TGTGCCAGCAGTTTCACCGGGGAGCTGTTTTTT.